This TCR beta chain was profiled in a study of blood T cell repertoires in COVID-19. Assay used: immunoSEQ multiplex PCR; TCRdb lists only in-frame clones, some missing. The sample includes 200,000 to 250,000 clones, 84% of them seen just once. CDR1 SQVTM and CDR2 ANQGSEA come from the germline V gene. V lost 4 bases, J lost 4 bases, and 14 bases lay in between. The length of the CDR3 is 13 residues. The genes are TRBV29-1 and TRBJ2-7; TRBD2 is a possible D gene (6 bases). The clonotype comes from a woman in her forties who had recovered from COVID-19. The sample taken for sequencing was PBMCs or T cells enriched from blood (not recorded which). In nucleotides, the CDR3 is TGCAGCGTTGTTAGGAGGGGCGCGTACGAGCAGTACTTC. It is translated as CSVVRRGAYEQYF.